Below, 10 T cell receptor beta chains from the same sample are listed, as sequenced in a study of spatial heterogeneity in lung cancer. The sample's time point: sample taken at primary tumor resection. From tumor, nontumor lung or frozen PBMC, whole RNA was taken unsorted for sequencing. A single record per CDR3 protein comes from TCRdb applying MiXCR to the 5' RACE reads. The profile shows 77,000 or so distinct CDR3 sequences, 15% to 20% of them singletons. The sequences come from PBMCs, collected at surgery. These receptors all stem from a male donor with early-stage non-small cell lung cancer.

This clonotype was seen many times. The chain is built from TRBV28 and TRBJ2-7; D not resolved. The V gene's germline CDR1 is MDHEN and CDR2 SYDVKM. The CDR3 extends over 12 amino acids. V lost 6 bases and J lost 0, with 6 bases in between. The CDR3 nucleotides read TGTGCCAGCAGCGAGAGCTCCTACGAGCAGTACTTC. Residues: CASSESSYEQYF.

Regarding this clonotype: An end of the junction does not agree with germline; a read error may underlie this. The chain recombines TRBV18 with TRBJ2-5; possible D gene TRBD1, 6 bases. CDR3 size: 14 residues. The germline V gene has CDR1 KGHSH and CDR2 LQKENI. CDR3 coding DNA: TGCCCCAGCTCACCGGGACATCGTCAAGAGACCCAGTACTTC. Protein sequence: CPSSPGHRQETQYF. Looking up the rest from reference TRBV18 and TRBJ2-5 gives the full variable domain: NAGVMQNPRHLVRRRGQEARLRCSPMKGHSHVYWYRQLPEEGLKFMVYLQKENIIDESGMPKERFSAEFPKEGPSILRIQQVVRGDSAAYFCPSSPGHRQETQYFGPGTRLLVL.

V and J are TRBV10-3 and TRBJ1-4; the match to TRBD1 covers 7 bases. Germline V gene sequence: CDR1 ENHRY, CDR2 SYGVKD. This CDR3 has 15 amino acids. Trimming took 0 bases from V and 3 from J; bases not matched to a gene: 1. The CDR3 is CAISESQGANEKLFF. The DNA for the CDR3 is TGTGCCATCAGTGAGTCTCAGGGGGCTAATGAAAAACTGTTTTTT.

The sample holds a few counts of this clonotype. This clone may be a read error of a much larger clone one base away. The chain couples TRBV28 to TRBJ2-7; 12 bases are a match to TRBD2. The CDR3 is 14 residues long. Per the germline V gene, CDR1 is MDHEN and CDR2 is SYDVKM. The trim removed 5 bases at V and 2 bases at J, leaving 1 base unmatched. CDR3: CASSRTSGTYEQYF. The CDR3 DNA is TGTGCCAGCAGTCGGACTAGCGGGACCTACGAGCAGTACTTC.

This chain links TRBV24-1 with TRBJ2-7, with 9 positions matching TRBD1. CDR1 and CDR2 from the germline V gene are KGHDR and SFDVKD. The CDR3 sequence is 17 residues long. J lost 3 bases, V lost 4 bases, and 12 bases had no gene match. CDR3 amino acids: CATSDPGSGTGNYEQYF. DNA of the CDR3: TGTGCCACCAGTGACCCCGGGAGTGGGACAGGGAACTACGAGCAGTACTTC.

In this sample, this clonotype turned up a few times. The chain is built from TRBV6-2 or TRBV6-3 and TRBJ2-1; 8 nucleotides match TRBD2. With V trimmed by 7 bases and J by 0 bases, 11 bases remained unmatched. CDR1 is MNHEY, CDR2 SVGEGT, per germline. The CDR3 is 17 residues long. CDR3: CASTEPSGGFSYNEQFF. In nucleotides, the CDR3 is TGTGCCAGCACCGAGCCCAGCGGGGGTTTCTCCTACAATGAGCAGTTCTTC.

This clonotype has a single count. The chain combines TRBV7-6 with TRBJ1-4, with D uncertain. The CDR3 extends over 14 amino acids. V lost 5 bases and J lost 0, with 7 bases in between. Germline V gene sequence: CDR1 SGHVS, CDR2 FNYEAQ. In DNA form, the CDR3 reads TGTGCCAGCAGCCAATATGCAACTAATGAAAAACTGTTTTTT. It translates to CASSQYATNEKLFF.

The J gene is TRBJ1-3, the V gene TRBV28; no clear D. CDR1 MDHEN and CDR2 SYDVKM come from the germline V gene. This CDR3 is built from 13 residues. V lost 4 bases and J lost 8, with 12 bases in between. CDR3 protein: CASSSPGGYTIYF. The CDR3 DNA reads TGTGCCAGCAGTTCTCCAGGCGGTTACACCATATATTTT. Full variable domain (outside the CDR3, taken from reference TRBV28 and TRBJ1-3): DVKVTQSSRYLVKRTGEKVFLECVQDMDHENMFWYRQDPGLGLRLIYFSYDVKMKEKGDIPEGYSVSREKKERFSLILESASTNQTSMYLCASSSPGGYTIYFGEGSWLTVV.

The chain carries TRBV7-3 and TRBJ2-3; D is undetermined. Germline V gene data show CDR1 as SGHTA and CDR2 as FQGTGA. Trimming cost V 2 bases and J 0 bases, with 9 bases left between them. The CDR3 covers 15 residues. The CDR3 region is CASSLDITSTDTQYF. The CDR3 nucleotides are TGTGCCAGCAGCTTAGACATAACTAGCACAGATACGCAGTATTTT.

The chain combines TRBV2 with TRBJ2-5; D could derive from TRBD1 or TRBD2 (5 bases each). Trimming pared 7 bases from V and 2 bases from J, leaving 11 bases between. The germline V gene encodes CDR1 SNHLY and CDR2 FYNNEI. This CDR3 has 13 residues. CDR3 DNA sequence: TGTGCCAGCACCGAGGGGTCGCAAGAGACCCAGTACTTC. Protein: CASTEGSQETQYF.